What follows is one T cell receptor beta chain and its context. Antigen specificity is unknown. Each TCR beta cDNA library carried unique molecular identifiers. Input populations of about 0.95 to 11 million T cells gave rise to around 500,000 cDNA molecules. TCRdb redid the calling of the PCR reads with MiXCR, one entry per CDR3 protein. Of 400,000 to 500,000 distinct CDR3 sequences in the sample, about 40% were seen once. This record comes from a study of post-analysis software for immune sequencing data. Study summary: The cohort encompassed relapsing-remitting, secondary progressive and progressive-relapsing multiple sclerosis disease courses.

Study-wide findings and caveats: Controls significantly exceeded multiple sclerosis patients in normalized Chao1 diversity. F-measure co-clustering was strong for batch-matched samples. A handful of TRBV segments appeared more often in patients than in controls, and TRBV5-6, TRBV5-1 and TRBV20-1 were among these.

This CDR3 region has 11 residues. Per germline, CDR1 SNHLY and CDR2 FYNNEI. The V end was cut by 4 bases, the J end by 3 bases, with 4 bases between. The source material was blood. This receptor was obtained from a girl aged 2-10 years with multiple sclerosis. This chain uses TRBV2 with TRBJ2-7, with unresolved D. DNA of the CDR3: TGTGCCAGCAGTGCTCTCTACGAGCAGTACTTC. Its translation: CASSALYEQYF. The full variable domain, in which reference TRBV2 and TRBJ2-7 provide the parts outside the CDR3, is EPEVTQTPSHQVTQMGQEVILRCVPISNHLYFYWYRQILGQKVEFLVSFYNNEISEKSEIFDDQFSVERPDGSNFTLKIRSTKLEDSAMYFCASSALYEQYFGPGTRLTVT.